The T cell receptor (beta chain) described here comes from a study of T-cell reconstitution after alpha-beta-depleted transplantation in children. Unique molecular identifiers were used in preparing the TCRbeta library. TCRdb reprocessed the PCR reads with MiXCR, giving one entry per CDR3 protein. The sample contains about 610,000 distinct CDR3 sequences, about 10% of which appear only once. CDR1 and CDR2 from the germline V gene are DFQATT and SNEGSKA (reference sequence). The CDR3 is 15 amino acids. Trimming stripped 4 bases from V and 3 bases from J, with 19 bases between. The receptor was derived from a human donor who donated a stem cell graft to a child with acute myeloid leukemia. The chain recombines TRBV20-1 with TRBJ2-7; D gene ambiguous. Sequences were derived from PBMCs from the stem cell graft donor, sampled from the stem cell graft. For the CDR3, the DNA is TGCAGTGCTAAAGGTAGCAGTGGTGTGTTCTACGAGCAGTACTTC. Amino acid sequence: CSAKGSSGVFYEQYF.